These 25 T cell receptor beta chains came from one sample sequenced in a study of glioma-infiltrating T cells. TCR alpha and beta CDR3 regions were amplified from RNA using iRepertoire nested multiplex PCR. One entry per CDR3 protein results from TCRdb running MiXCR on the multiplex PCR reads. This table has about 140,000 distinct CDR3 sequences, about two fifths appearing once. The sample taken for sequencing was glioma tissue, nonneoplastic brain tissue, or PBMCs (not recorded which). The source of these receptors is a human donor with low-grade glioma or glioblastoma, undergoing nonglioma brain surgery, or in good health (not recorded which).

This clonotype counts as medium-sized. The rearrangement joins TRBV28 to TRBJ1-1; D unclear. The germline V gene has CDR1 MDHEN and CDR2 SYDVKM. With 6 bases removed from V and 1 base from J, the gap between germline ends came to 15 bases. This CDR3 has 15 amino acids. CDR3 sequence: CASRGSGPKNTEAFF. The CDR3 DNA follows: TGTGCCAGCAGAGGAAGTGGTCCGAAGAACACTGAAGCTTTCTTT. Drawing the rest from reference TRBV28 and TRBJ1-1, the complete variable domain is DVKVTQSSRYLVKRTGEKVFLECVQDMDHENMFWYRQDPGLGLRLIYFSYDVKMKEKGDIPEGYSVSREKKERFSLILESASTNQTSMYLCASRGSGPKNTEAFFGQGTRLTVV.

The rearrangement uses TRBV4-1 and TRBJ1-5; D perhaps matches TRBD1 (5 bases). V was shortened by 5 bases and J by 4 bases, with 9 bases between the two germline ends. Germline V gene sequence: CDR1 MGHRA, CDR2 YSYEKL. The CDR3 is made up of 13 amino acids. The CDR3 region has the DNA TGCGCCAGCAGCAGCAGGGAAAATCAGCCCCAGCATTTT. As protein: CASSSRENQPQHF.

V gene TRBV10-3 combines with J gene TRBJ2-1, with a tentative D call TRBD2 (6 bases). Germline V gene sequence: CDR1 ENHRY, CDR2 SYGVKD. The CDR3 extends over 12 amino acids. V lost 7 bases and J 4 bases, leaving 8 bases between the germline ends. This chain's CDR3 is CAIMSGYNEQFF. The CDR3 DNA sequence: TGTGCCATCATGAGCGGGTACAATGAGCAGTTCTTC.

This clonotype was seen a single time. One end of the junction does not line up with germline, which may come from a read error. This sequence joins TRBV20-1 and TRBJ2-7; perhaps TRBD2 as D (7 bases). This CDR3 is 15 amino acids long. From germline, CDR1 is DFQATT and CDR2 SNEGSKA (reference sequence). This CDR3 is CSARDFKGGAHEKYF. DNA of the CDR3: TGCAGTGCTAGAGACTTTAAGGGGGGGGCCCACGAGAAGTACTTC.

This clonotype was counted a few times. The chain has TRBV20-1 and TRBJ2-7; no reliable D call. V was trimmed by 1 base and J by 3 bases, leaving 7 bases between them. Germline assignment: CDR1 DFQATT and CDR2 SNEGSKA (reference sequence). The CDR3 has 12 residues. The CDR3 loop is CSARVGIYEQYF. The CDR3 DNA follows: TGCAGTGCTAGAGTTGGTATCTACGAGCAGTACTTC.

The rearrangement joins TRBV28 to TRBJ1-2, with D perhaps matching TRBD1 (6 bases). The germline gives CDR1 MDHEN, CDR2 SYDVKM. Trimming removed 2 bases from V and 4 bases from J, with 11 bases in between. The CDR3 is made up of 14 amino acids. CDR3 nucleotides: TGTGCCAGCAGTTTAGTCGGACAGAGCTATGGCTACACCTTC. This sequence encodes CASSLVGQSYGYTF.

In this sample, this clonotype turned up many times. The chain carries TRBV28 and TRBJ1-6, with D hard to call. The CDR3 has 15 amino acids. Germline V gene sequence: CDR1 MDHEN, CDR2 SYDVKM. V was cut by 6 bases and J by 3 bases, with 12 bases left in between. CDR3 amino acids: CASSSASFYNSPLHF. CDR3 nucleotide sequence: TGTGCCAGCAGCTCCGCCAGTTTCTATAATTCACCCCTCCACTTT. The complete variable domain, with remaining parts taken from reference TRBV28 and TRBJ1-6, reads DVKVTQSSRYLVKRTGEKVFLECVQDMDHENMFWYRQDPGLGLRLIYFSYDVKMKEKGDIPEGYSVSREKKERFSLILESASTNQTSMYLCASSSASFYNSPLHFGNGTRLTVT.

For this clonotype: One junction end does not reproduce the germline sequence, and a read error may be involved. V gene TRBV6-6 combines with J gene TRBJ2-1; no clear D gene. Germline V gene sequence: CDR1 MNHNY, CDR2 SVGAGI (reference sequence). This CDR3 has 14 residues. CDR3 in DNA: TGTGCCAGCAGATACTCGCCCTTTTACAATGAGCAGTTCTTC. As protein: CASRYSPFYNEQFF.

CDR3 region: CSATRNQETQYF. Here the CDR3 DNA reads TGCAGTGCTACGCGGAACCAAGAGACCCAGTACTTC. This sequence joins TRBV20-1 and TRBJ2-5; D gene ambiguous. Per the germline V gene, CDR1 is DFQATT and CDR2 is SNEGSKA (reference sequence). This CDR3 is built from 12 residues. V lost 4 bases, J lost 0 bases, and 6 bases lay in between.

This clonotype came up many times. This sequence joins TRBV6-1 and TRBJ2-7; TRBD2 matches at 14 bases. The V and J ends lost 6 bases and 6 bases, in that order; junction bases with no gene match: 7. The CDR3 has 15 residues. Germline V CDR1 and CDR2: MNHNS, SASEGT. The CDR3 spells CASSSGTSGSPEQYF. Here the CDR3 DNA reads TGTGCCAGCAGCTCCGGGACTAGCGGGAGCCCCGAGCAGTACTTC.

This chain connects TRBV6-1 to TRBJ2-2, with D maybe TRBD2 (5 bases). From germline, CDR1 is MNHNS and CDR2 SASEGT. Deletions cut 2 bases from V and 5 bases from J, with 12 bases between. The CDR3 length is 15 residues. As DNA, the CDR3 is TGTGCCAGCAGTGAATCATTCGGGGTTACCGGGGAGCTGTTTTTT. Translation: CASSESFGVTGELFF.

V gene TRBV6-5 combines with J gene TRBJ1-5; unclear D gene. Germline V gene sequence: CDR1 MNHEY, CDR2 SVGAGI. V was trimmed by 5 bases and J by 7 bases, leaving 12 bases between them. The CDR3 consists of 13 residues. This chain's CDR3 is CASSESTLQPQHF. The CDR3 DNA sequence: TGTGCCAGCAGTGAGTCGACATTGCAGCCCCAGCATTTT.

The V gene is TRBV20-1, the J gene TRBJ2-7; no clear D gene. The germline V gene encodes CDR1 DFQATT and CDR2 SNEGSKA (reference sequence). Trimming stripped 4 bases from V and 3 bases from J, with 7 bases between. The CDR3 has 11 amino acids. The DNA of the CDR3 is TGCAGTGCTAATGACGGCTACGAGCAGTACTTC. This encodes CSANDGYEQYF.

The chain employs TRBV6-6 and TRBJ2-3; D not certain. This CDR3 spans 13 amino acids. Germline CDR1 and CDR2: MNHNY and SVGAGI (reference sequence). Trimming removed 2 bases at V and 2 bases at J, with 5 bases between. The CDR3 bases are TGTGCCAGCAGTTACGGGTACACAGATACGCAGTATTTT. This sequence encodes CASSYGYTDTQYF.

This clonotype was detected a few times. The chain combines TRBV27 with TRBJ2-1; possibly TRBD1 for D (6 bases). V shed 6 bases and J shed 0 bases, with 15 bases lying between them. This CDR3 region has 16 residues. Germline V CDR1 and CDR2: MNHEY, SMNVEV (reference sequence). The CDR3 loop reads CASSIRDTTSYNEQFF. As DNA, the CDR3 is TGTGCCAGCAGCATACGGGACACCACCTCCTACAATGAGCAGTTCTTC.

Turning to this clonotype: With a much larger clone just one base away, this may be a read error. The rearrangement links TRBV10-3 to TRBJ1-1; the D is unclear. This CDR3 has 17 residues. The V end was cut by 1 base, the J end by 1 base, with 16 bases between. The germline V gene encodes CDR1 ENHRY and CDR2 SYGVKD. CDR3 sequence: CAISEWREGAKNTEAFF. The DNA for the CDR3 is TGTGCCATCAGTGAGTGGCGAGAGGGTGCAAAGAACACTGAAGCTTTCTTT.

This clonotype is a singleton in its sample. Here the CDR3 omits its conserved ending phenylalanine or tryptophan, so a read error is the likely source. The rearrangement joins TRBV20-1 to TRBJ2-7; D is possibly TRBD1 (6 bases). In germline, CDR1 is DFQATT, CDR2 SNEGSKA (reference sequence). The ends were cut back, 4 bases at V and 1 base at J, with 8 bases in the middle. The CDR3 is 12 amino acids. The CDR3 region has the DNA TGCAGTGCTAACCAGGGGTCCTACGAGCAGTACCTC. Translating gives CSANQGSYEQYL.

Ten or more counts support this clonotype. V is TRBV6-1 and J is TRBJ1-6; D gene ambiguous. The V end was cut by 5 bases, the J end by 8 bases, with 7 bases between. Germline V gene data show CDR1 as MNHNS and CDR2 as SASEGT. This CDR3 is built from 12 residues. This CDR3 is CASSSRYSPLHF. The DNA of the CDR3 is TGTGCCAGCAGTTCTAGGTATTCACCCCTCCACTTT.

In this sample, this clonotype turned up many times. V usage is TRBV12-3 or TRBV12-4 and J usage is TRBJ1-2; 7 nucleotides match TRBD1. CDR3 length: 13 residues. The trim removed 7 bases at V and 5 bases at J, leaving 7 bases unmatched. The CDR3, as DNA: TGTGCCAGCAAAGGGGGACAGAAGTATGGCTACACCTTC. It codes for CASKGGQKYGYTF.

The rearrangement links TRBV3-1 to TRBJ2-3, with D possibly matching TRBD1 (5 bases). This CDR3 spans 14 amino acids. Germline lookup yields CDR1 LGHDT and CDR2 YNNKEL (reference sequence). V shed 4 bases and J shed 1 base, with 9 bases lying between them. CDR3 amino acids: CASSPGARTDTQYF. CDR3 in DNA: TGTGCCAGCAGCCCTGGGGCTCGCACAGATACGCAGTATTTT.

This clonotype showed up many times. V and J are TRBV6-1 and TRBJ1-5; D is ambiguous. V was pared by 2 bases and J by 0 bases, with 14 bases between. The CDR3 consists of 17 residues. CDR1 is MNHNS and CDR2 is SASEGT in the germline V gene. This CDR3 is CASSERSWGGSNQPQHF. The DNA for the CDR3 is TGTGCCAGCAGTGAAAGGTCCTGGGGTGGTAGCAATCAGCCCCAGCATTTT.

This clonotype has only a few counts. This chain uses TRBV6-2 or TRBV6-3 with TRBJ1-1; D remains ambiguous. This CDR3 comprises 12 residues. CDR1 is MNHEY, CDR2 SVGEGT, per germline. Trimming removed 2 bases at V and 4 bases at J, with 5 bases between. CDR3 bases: TGTGCCAGCAGTTACCGTCTCACTGAAGCTTTCTTT. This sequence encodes CASSYRLTEAFF.

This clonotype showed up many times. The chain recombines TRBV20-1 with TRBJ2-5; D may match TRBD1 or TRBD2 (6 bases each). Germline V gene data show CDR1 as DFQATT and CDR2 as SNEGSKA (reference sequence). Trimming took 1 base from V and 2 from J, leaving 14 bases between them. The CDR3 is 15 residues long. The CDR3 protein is CSARGRGLIQETQYF. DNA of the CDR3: TGCAGTGCTAGAGGCAGGGGACTTATACAAGAGACCCAGTACTTC.

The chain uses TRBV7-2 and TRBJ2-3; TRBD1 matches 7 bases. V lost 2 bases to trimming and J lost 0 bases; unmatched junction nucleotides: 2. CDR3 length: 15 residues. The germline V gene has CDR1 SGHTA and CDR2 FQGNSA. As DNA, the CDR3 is TGTGCCAGCAGCTTAATGGGACAGAGCACAGATACGCAGTATTTT. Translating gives CASSLMGQSTDTQYF.

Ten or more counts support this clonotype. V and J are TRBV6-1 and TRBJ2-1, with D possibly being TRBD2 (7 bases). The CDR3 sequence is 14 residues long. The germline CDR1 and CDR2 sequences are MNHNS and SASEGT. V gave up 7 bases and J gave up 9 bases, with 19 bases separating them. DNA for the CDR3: TGTGCCAGCACCCCGTGTCGGGGGGCGGGTGAGCAGTTCTTC. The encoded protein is CASTPCRGAGEQFF.